A selection of T cell receptor beta chains follows, all from one sample in a study of human versus mouse CDR3 diversity and MHC coevolution. The repertoire was sequenced with immunoSEQ multiplex PCR; TCRdb's copy has only in-frame clones and lacks some. Among about 81,000 clones listed, approximately 92% were seen once. The material sequenced was naive CD4+ T cells from blood. All receptors come from a person aged 25 to 69 in good health. Both conserved end residues are trimmed from each CDR3.

J	V	CDR3
TRBJ1-2	TRBV30	AWSVLGGGGYT
TRBJ2-2	TRBV11-3	ASSSTGSNTGELF
TRBJ1-4	TRBV4-3	ASSQMTGFEKLF
TRBJ2-7	TRBV11-3	ASSLGAGKDEQY
TRBJ2-1	TRBV19	ASSMPRRDEQF
TRBJ1-1	TRBV18	ASSPNGQGDTEAF
-	TRBV7-2	ASSRDRDYEQY
TRBJ2-1	TRBV6-6	ASSTGTGNSYNEQF
TRBJ1-1	TRBV5-5	ASSALVDWNTEAF
TRBJ2-1	TRBV2	ASTRNEQF
TRBJ2-7	TRBV7-2	ASSPTSGTYEQY
TRBJ1-2	TRBV4-2	ASSQAEGRQGDDGYT
TRBJ2-1	TRBV27	ASSLPGVAYNEQF
TRBJ2-7	TRBV5-1	ASSRGRGQYEQY
TRBJ2-1	TRBV4-2	ASSAGLAGVWQF
-	TRBV11-3	ASSLGGQGPYEQY
TRBJ2-7	TRBV29-1	SVDRTGIGHSYEQY
TRBJ1-4	TRBV9	ASSADPGGEKLF
TRBJ1-1	TRBV7-8	ASSSETGAVYTEAF
TRBJ2-5	TRBV19	ASSGVWGGETQY
TRBJ1-2	TRBV5-4	ASSLEPGQGFDGYT
TRBJ1-1	TRBV7-2	ASSLGHPTTEAF
TRBJ1-6	TRBV7-2	ASSFQGSFLGSPLH
TRBJ1-1	TRBV30	AWSVSVMNTEAF
TRBJ1-1	TRBV30	AWSVSSRVNTEAF
TRBJ2-7	TRBV18	ASSPIPGTGSYEQY
TRBJ1-4	TRBV10-3	AISGSSGRSEKLF
TRBJ1-1	TRBV28	ATGTRLDF
TRBJ2-7	TRBV12-5	ASGLVRGSSCTTEQY
TRBJ2-7	TRBV7-2	ASSATYEQY
TRBJ2-1	TRBV7-9	ASSLPGGQRPNEQF
TRBJ2-7	TRBV28	ASSLGGGSPYEQY
TRBJ2-5	TRBV25-1	ASSDARGAETQY
TRBJ1-6	TRBV7-9	ASARGSYNSPLH
TRBJ2-4	TRBV5-1	ASRPGTGSNIQY
TRBJ2-7	TRBV7-2	ASSPWDRPYEQY
TRBJ2-3	TRBV4-3	ASSPRGRATDTQY
TRBJ2-1	TRBV7-9	ASSLTSGRVLPEQF
TRBJ2-3	TRBV7-2	ASSLAAADTQY
TRBJ2-1	TRBV27	ASRRPARPTGNNEQF
TRBJ1-4	TRBV14	ASSHPGSPNEKLF
TRBJ2-7	TRBV9	ASSLDPGVALGEQY
-	TRBV27	ASSTTGTGVPSINEQY